This TCR beta chain was documented in a study of blood T cell repertoires in COVID-19. The wider study: The cDNA or gDNA used as material had been derived from T cells, B-cell-depleted T cells, or PBMCs.

Clones were sequenced by immunoSEQ multiplex PCR, and TCRdb holds only the in-frame ones, with some missing. The sample yields about 310,000 clones, approximately 90% seen once. Trimming took 0 bases from V and 5 from J, leaving 11 bases between them. Germline values: CDR1 SGHRS, CDR2 YFSETQ. The CDR3 has 15 residues. This sequence originates from a woman aged 40 to 50 who had recovered from COVID-19. The chain carries TRBV5-1 and TRBJ2-2; D is undetermined. The sequencing input was PBMCs or T cells enriched from blood (not recorded which). The CDR3 is CASSLGPERTGELFF. The CDR3 nucleotides read TGCGCCAGCAGCTTGGGCCCCGAGAGAACCGGGGAGCTGTTTTTT.